This TCR beta chain originates from a study of lymphopenia after photon versus proton radiotherapy. The repertoire was sequenced with immunoSEQ multiplex PCR; TCRdb's copy has only in-frame clones and lacks some. The sample lists 65,000 to 75,000 clones; about nine tenths were seen once. This TCR came from a man aged 80 or over with esophageal cancer. This material consisted of peripheral blood, taken from a patient treated with proton-based radiotherapy.

CDR3: CASSDHTNRGLFTEAFF. The CDR3 nucleotides read TGTGCCAGCAGTGATCATACGAACAGGGGGCTGTTCACTGAAGCTTTCTTT. The chain has TRBV25-1 and TRBJ1-1; TRBD1 matches 9 bases. This CDR3 spans 17 amino acids. CDR1 MGHDK and CDR2 SYGVNS come from the germline V gene. V was pared by 3 bases and J by 4 bases, with 12 bases of the junction left unmatched. The full variable domain, rest sourced from reference TRBV25-1 and TRBJ1-1, is EADIYQTPRYLVIGTGKKITLECSQTMGHDKMYWYQQDPGMELHLIHYSYGVNSTEKGDLSSESTVSRIRTEHFPLTLESARPSHTSQYLCASSDHTNRGLFTEAFFGQGTRLTVV.